A single sample gave rise to the 21 T cell receptor beta chains below, sequenced in a study of PD-L1 blockade in urothelial cancer. Profiled with immunoSEQ multiplex PCR; TCRdb holds only in-frame clones, not every one. The repertoire holds under 60,000 clones, about 86% seen once, with more than 9% in the top ten. The time point denotes: peripheral blood 6 weeks after treatment start. This specimen was PBMCs, taken around atezolizumab (anti-PD-L1) treatment. Receptors were obtained from a man aged 55 to 70 with urothelial cancer.

This clone was detected only a few times. The chain carries TRBV6-5 and TRBJ2-3, with 8 bases aligning to TRBD2. The germline V gene has CDR1 MNHEY and CDR2 SVGAGI. J was trimmed by 5 bases and V by 0 bases; bases with no gene match: 7. The CDR3 loop spans 16 amino acids. This chain's CDR3 is CASSYSAGGGRDTQYF. The CDR3 nucleotides are TGTGCCAGCAGTTACTCCGCGGGGGGCGGGAGAGATACGCAGTATTTT.

This rearrangement joins TRBV2 to TRBJ2-3; D ambiguous. The CDR3 length is 11 residues. The V gene lost 6 bases and the J gene lost 6 bases, with 7 bases spanning the gap. CDR1 and CDR2 from the germline V gene are SNHLY and FYNNEI. The CDR3 here is CASSYGDTQYF. CDR3 nucleotide sequence: TGTGCCAGCAGCTACGGGGATACGCAGTATTTT.

This clone was detected only once. The CDR3 DNA is TGTGCCAGCAGCTCCTCGCGGGAGGCGCAGTATTTT. This translates into CASSSSREAQYF. The rearrangement joins TRBV11-2 to TRBJ2-3, with 8 bases that match TRBD2. The CDR3 spans 12 residues. The junction had 4 bases not matched to a gene; V was cut back by 4 bases and J by 10 bases. Germline assignment: CDR1 SGHAT and CDR2 FQNNGV. Variable domain in full (rest from reference TRBV11-2 and TRBJ2-3): EAGVAQSPRYKIIEKRQSVAFWCNPISGHATLYWYQQILGQGPKLLIQFQNNGVVDDSQLPKDRFSAERLKGVDSTLKIQPAKLEDSAVYLCASSSSREAQYFGPGTRLTVL.

The chain carries TRBV18 and TRBJ2-7; 14 nucleotides align to TRBD2. Germline V gene data show CDR1 as KGHSH and CDR2 as LQKENI. V was pared by 4 bases and J by 2 bases, with 7 bases of the junction left unmatched. This CDR3 is 17 amino acids long. The CDR3 DNA follows: TGTGCCAGCTCACTTAACTCGGGACTAGCGGGAGCCTACGAGCAGTACTTC. This encodes CASSLNSGLAGAYEQYF.

The rearrangement uses TRBV6-6 and TRBJ1-1; 7 nucleotides agree with TRBD1. Germline lookup yields CDR1 MNHNY and CDR2 SVGAGI (reference sequence). The trim removed 6 bases at V and 2 bases at J, leaving 6 bases unmatched. The CDR3 has 14 residues. The CDR3 loop is CASSQGTANTEAFF. The CDR3 region has the DNA TGTGCCAGCAGCCAAGGGACAGCCAACACTGAAGCTTTCTTT.

This clone has just a few counts. The chain is built from TRBV19 and TRBJ1-5, with 7 nucleotides matching TRBD1. Trimming at V came to 7 bases and at J to 4 bases, leaving 7 bases not matched to a gene. The CDR3 is made up of 14 amino acids. Looked up from germline, CDR1 is LNHDA and CDR2 is SQIVND (reference sequence). The CDR3 DNA reads as TGTGCCAGTACCAGAACACAGGGGAATCAGCCCCAGCATTTT. This translates into CASTRTQGNQPQHF.

V and J are TRBV5-8 and TRBJ2-5; 8 bases match TRBD2. The CDR3 covers 15 residues. Trimming took 3 bases from V and 7 from J; bases not matched to a gene: 11. Germline V gene sequence: CDR1 SGHTS, CDR2 YDEGEE. The CDR3 nucleotides read TGTGCCAGCAGCTCCCGCGGGGGGCCCGGGGGGACCCAGTACTTC. Residues: CASSSRGGPGGTQYF.

The chain recombines TRBV5-1 with TRBJ1-1; maybe TRBD1 (6 bases). Germline lookup yields CDR1 SGHRS and CDR2 YFSETQ. The CDR3 runs to 15 residues. Trimming left V 0 bases short and J 1 base short, with 10 bases between. CDR3: CASSLDLTGNTEAFF. The CDR3 nucleotides read TGCGCCAGCAGCTTGGATTTGACAGGGAACACTGAAGCTTTCTTT.

This clone showed up just a few times. The chain couples TRBV28 to TRBJ1-3, with a weak D call TRBD1 (5 bases). V was trimmed by 6 bases and J by 2 bases, leaving 11 bases between them. Looked up from germline, CDR1 is MDHEN and CDR2 is SYDVKM. The CDR3 consists of 14 residues. The CDR3 DNA reads as TGTGCCAGCAGCTCCGGGGGAGCTGGAAACACCATATATTTT. Protein: CASSSGGAGNTIYF.

This rearrangement joins TRBV30 to TRBJ2-3; TRBD2 agrees at 9 bases. The CDR3 consists of 14 residues. Germline assignment: CDR1 GTSNPN and CDR2 SVGIG (reference sequence). CDR3 bases: TGTGCTTCGAAGCGGCGGGGGGGGACAGATACGCAGTATTTT. Translation: CASKRRGGTDTQYF.

This rearrangement joins TRBV6-6 to TRBJ2-7; D is unresolved. Deletions cut 2 bases from V and 3 bases from J, with 11 bases between. The CDR3 sequence is 14 residues long. The germline V gene has CDR1 MNHNY and CDR2 SVGAGI (reference sequence). CDR3 nucleotide sequence: TGTGCCAGCAGTTACCTGGGCGTGGGCTACGAGCAGTACTTC. Amino acid sequence: CASSYLGVGYEQYF.

Only one count was recorded for this clone. The chain joins TRBV6-5 to TRBJ1-3; maybe TRBD1 (6 bases). The CDR3 sequence is 14 residues long. Trimming shortened V by 5 bases and J by 2 bases, and 10 bases separated the two germline ends. Germline V gene data show CDR1 as MNHEY and CDR2 as SVGAGI. CDR3 nucleotide sequence: TGTGCCAGCAGTGACGGGGGGCCTGGAAACACCATATATTTT. Translated, it gives CASSDGGPGNTIYF.

The V call is TRBV9, the J call TRBJ2-7; the match to TRBD2 covers 11 bases. Trimming removed 0 bases from V and 2 bases from J; junction bases left unmatched: 4. This CDR3 comprises 16 residues. From germline, CDR1 is SGDLS and CDR2 YYNGEE. In DNA, the CDR3 is TGTGCCAGCAGCGTAGGACTAGCGGGGACACCCTACGAGCAGTACTTC. Translation: CASSVGLAGTPYEQYF.

V gene TRBV11-2 combines with J gene TRBJ1-2; TRBD1 matches at 7 bases. V was pared by 1 base and J by 2 bases, with 4 bases of the junction left unmatched. The germline CDR1 and CDR2 sequences are SGHAT and FQNNGV. The CDR3 is made up of 15 amino acids. The CDR3 bases are TGTGCCAGCAGCTTAGTCCCGGGACAGAACTATGGCTACACCTTC. Its translation: CASSLVPGQNYGYTF.

The chain combines TRBV7-2 with TRBJ2-7, with 10 bases matching TRBD1. V dropped 5 bases and J dropped 2; count of bases not matched to a gene: 3. The germline V gene encodes CDR1 SGHTA and CDR2 FQGNSA. The CDR3 has 14 amino acids. As DNA, the CDR3 is TGTGCCAGCAGCAAGGACAGGGGGGCCTACGAGCAGTACTTC. This sequence encodes CASSKDRGAYEQYF.

The chain is built from TRBV10-3 and TRBJ1-1; 12 positions agree with TRBD1. This CDR3 is built from 15 residues. J gave up 4 bases and V 6 bases, and 6 bases lay outside the gene matches. The germline V gene has CDR1 ENHRY and CDR2 SYGVKD. The chain's CDR3 is CAIRTGQGASTEAFF. The DNA of the CDR3 is TGTGCCATCAGAACGGGACAGGGGGCGAGCACTGAAGCTTTCTTT.

The chain joins TRBV2 to TRBJ2-1; TRBD1 aligns across 10 bases. The CDR3 loop spans 15 amino acids. Germline-derived CDR1 and CDR2 are SNHLY and FYNNEI. The V gene end was trimmed by 7 bases and the J gene end by 7 bases; junction bases not matched to a gene: 10. The DNA for the CDR3 is TGTGCCAGCAACCGACAGGGGGCTGGTGGAAATGAGCAGTTCTTC. This codes for CASNRQGAGGNEQFF.

V and J are TRBV5-1 and TRBJ2-2, with 9 bases identical to TRBD2. Germline V gene data show CDR1 as SGHRS and CDR2 as YFSETQ. Losses at the gene ends were 1 base for V and 6 bases for J; bases not matched to a gene: 13. This CDR3 region has 18 residues. The CDR3 DNA sequence: TGCGCCAGCAGCTTGAGAGCGGGGGGCAAACTGTGGGCCGGGGAGCTGTTTTTT. As protein: CASSLRAGGKLWAGELFF. Using reference TRBV5-1 and TRBJ2-2 for the parts outside the CDR3, the full variable domain is KAGVTQTPRYLIKTRGQQVTLSCSPISGHRSVSWYQQTPGQGLQFLFEYFSETQRNKGNFPGRFSGRQFSNSRSEMNVSTLELGDSALYLCASSLRAGGKLWAGELFFGEGSRLTVL.

This clone was observed a handful of times. The V and J genes are TRBV30 and TRBJ1-2; weak D call: TRBD1 (6 bases). Trimming left V 3 bases short and J 8 bases short, with 22 bases between. The CDR3 loop spans 15 amino acids. Germline assignment: CDR1 GTSNPN and CDR2 SVGIG (reference sequence). The CDR3 DNA reads as TGTGCCTGGAGCTCAGGCGACGGTGCAGGGGTGGGCTACACCTTC. The encoded protein is CAWSSGDGAGVGYTF.

This clone was seen a handful of times. This chain uses TRBV9 with TRBJ1-2; D may be TRBD1 (5 bases). V lost 0 bases, J lost 4 bases, and 13 bases lay in between. Per the germline V gene, CDR1 is SGDLS and CDR2 is YYNGEE. This CDR3 has 15 residues. The CDR3 is CASSVEQGVIYGYTF. CDR3 DNA sequence: TGTGCCAGCAGCGTAGAGCAGGGCGTCATCTATGGCTACACCTTC.

This chain joins TRBV14 and TRBJ2-7; 8 bases fit TRBD1. The ends lost 6 bases at V and 4 bases at J; junction bases unmatched: 2. Germline values: CDR1 SGHDN, CDR2 FVKESK. This CDR3 contains 12 residues. CDR3: CASSRTGYEQYF. DNA of the CDR3: TGTGCCAGCAGTCGGACAGGGTACGAGCAGTACTTC.